These 11 T cell receptor beta chains came from one sample sequenced in a study of blood T cells in healthy people across ages. A J-beta primer mix and a sample-barcoded 5' primer were used in a second PCR of roughly 6 to 11 cycles. Via MiXCR, TCRdb re-called the 5' RACE reads, giving one row per CDR3 protein. The repertoire has almost 800,000 distinct CDR3 sequences, about three fifths of them found once; the top ten carry 22%. The sequenced sample was blood. Every receptor here comes from a man aged 30 to 45 in good health.

The rearrangement joins TRBV11-2 to TRBJ2-1; D is undetermined. Germline V gene data show CDR1 as SGHAT and CDR2 as FQNNGV. This CDR3 is 15 amino acids long. Trimming removed 0 bases from V and 7 bases from J, with 13 bases in between. CDR3 coding DNA: TGTGCCAGCAGCTTAGAGGACCGAGCTCTAAATGAGCAGTTCTTC. This encodes CASSLEDRALNEQFF.

The rearrangement links TRBV5-1 to TRBJ2-1, with 13 nucleotides matching TRBD2. The CDR3 consists of 17 residues. Germline CDR1 and CDR2: SGHRS and YFSETQ. V was clipped by 4 bases and J by 3 bases; unmatched bases: 7. CDR3 in DNA: TGCGCCAGCAGCACCGGACTAGCGGGAGTCCGCTACAATGAGCAGTTCTTC. Translating gives CASSTGLAGVRYNEQFF.

A single count supports this clonotype. The chain uses TRBV7-2 and TRBJ2-2; TRBD2 agrees at 7 bases. V lost 6 bases to trimming and J lost 3 bases; unmatched junction nucleotides: 7. Germline lookup yields CDR1 SGHTA and CDR2 FQGNSA. This CDR3 is built from 15 residues. CDR3 nucleotides: TGTGCCAGCAGGAACTTGGGGGGGTACACCGGGGAGCTGTTTTTT. Protein sequence: CASRNLGGYTGELFF.

Only a few counts were recorded for this clonotype. The chain joins TRBV7-3 to TRBJ2-3; 11 bases align to TRBD2. Germline V gives CDR1 SGHTA, CDR2 FQGTGA. Trimming removed 9 bases from V and 5 bases from J; junction bases left unmatched: 10. The CDR3 is 15 amino acids. CDR3 region: CASGGFSGREDTQYF. The CDR3 nucleotides are TGTGCCAGTGGGGGCTTTAGCGGGAGGGAAGATACGCAGTATTTT.

The J gene is TRBJ2-3, the V gene TRBV7-6; 7 positions agree with TRBD1. Germline assignment: CDR1 SGHVS and CDR2 FNYEAQ. The CDR3 has 16 residues. With 5 bases clipped from V and 4 bases from J, the junction kept 12 bases outside the gene matches. The CDR3 is CASSEGAEGEADTQYF. CDR3 sequence (DNA): TGTGCCAGCAGCGAGGGGGCAGAGGGAGAGGCAGATACGCAGTATTTT.

This clonotype was observed a handful of times. V gene TRBV6-5 combines with J gene TRBJ2-3; D gene unclear. The V and J ends lost 7 bases and 0 bases respectively, with 8 bases between them. From germline, CDR1 is MNHEY and CDR2 SVGAGI. This CDR3 spans 13 amino acids. CDR3 bases: TGTGCCAGCACGTCCACTAGCACAGATACGCAGTATTTT. Translation: CASTSTSTDTQYF.

The CDR3 DNA follows: TGTGCCAGCAGCTGGGATCCCGCCCGGAATGAGCAGTTCTTC. This sequence encodes CASSWDPARNEQFF. The genes are TRBV5-4 and TRBJ2-1; D unclear. CDR3 length equals 14 residues. V lost 3 bases and J 7 bases, leaving 14 bases between the germline ends. The germline CDR1 and CDR2 sequences are SGHNT and YYREEE (reference sequence).

V is TRBV6-2 or TRBV6-3 and J is TRBJ1-1, with D tentatively TRBD1 (5 bases). The CDR3 is 13 amino acids. V lost 2 bases to trimming and J lost 4 bases, with 8 bases between them. Germline-derived CDR1 and CDR2 are MNHEY and SVGEGT. The CDR3 reads CASSYMQGTEAFF. In DNA, the CDR3 is TGTGCCAGCAGTTACATGCAGGGCACTGAAGCTTTCTTT.

The chain uses TRBV24-1 and TRBJ2-5; TRBD1 agrees at 9 bases. The germline CDR1 and CDR2 sequences are KGHDR and SFDVKD. The V segment lost 3 bases and the J segment 4 bases; nucleotides outside the gene matches: 5. The CDR3 sequence is 15 residues long. The CDR3 sequence: CATSDRHRGRETQYF. The DNA for the CDR3 is TGTGCCACCAGTGATCGACACAGGGGGCGAGAGACCCAGTACTTC.

There are a few counts of this clonotype. The chain employs TRBV20-1 and TRBJ1-4, with 9 bases aligning to TRBD1. Germline V gene sequence: CDR1 DFQATT, CDR2 SNEGSKA (reference sequence). The CDR3 loop spans 14 amino acids. Trimming took 3 bases from V and 5 from J; bases not matched to a gene: 4. CDR3 region: CSASSGTGNEKLFF. The CDR3 nucleotides are TGCAGTGCTAGTTCAGGGACAGGGAATGAAAAACTGTTTTTT.

This rearrangement joins TRBV29-1 to TRBJ2-5; D may correspond to TRBD1 or TRBD2 (6 bases each). With 5 bases removed from V and 5 bases from J, the gap between germline ends came to 18 bases. Germline V lookup: CDR1 SQVTM, CDR2 ANQGSEA. The CDR3 runs 14 residues. The CDR3 region is CSVPGGYPQETQYF. The CDR3 coding sequence is TGCAGCGTTCCCGGGGGCTACCCCCAGGAGACCCAGTACTTC.